Listed below are T cell receptor beta chains from one sample, sequenced in a study of technical replicates of blood from a few donors. Profiled with immunoSEQ multiplex PCR; TCRdb holds only in-frame clones, not every one. The profile covers some 56,000 clones, with roughly 93% appearing a single time and roughly 4.3% taken by the ten largest. The sequencing input was PBMCs. These receptors originate from a human donor in good health. Some clones in this sample may be carry-over from other donors' samples. Both conserved end residues are part of each CDR3. The order of the fields is D gene, clone size, J gene, V gene, CDR3 protein, CDR3 DNA. The D gene is left open where the match is weak. Clone size, where shown, is once, few, many, or a class for clones that have expanded.

TRBD1 | - | TRBJ1-4 | TRBV9 | CASRGTANEKLFF | TGTGCCAGCAGGGGGACAGCAAATGAAAAACTGTTTTTT
- | - | TRBJ2-3 | TRBV29-1 | CSASGFRVTDTQYF | TGCAGCGCAAGTGGGTTCAGGGTCACAGATACGCAGTATTTT
- | - | TRBJ1-2 | TRBV7-2 | CASSNRGGAGYTF | TGTGCCAGCAGCAATCGCGGGGGCGCTGGCTACACCTTC
- | once | TRBJ2-7 | TRBV6-1 | CASTGLAVREQYF | TGTGCCAGCACGGGACTGGCGGTACGGGAGCAGTACTTC
TRBD1 | - | TRBJ1-2 | TRBV18 | CASSPTTGDFGYTF | TGTGCCAGCTCACCTACCACAGGGGATTTTGGCTACACCTTC
- | - | TRBJ2-7 | TRBV29-1 | CSVAAGREQYF | TGCAGCGTTGCCGCGGGGCGGGAGCAGTACTTC
- | - | TRBJ2-1 | TRBV4-2 | CASSQSYLNSDEQFF | TGTGCCAGCAGCCAATCTTACCTAAACTCCGATGAGCAGTTCTTC
TRBD1 | - | TRBJ1-6 | TRBV5-4 | CASSGRQGGSPLHF | TGTGCCAGCAGCGGGCGACAGGGAGGTTCACCCCTCCACTTT
TRBD2 | - | TRBJ2-3 | TRBV29-1 | CSGGTSGSADTQYF | TGCAGCGGGGGGACTAGCGGGAGCGCAGATACGCAGTATTTT
TRBD2 | - | TRBJ2-5 | TRBV14 | CASSQKRGYQETQYF | TGTGCCAGCAGCCAAAAGCGGGGCTACCAAGAGACCCAGTACTTC
TRBD1 | - | TRBJ1-4 | TRBV2 | CASSGQGYEKLFF | TGTGCCAGCAGCGGACAGGGTTATGAAAAACTGTTTTTT
TRBD1 | - | TRBJ1-3 | TRBV7-9 | CASSSSNRGFVGNTIYF | TGTGCCAGCAGCTCCTCAAACAGGGGGTTTGTGGGAAACACCATATATTTT
TRBD2 | - | TRBJ2-1 | TRBV27 | CASSSVLAGYNEQFF | TGTGCCAGCAGTTCAGTCCTAGCGGGGTACAATGAGCAGTTCTTC
- | once | TRBJ1-1 | TRBV5-1 | CASSLGRLGWNTEAFF | TGCGCCAGCAGCTTGGGCAGGTTAGGCTGGAACACTGAAGCTTTCTTT
- | - | TRBJ2-2 | TRBV7-8 | CASRVTGTGELFF | TGTGCCAGCAGGGTAACCGGCACCGGGGAGCTGTTTTTT
- | - | TRBJ1-4 | TRBV6-5 | CASSYSFANLELFF | TGTGCCAGCAGTTACTCGTTCGCGAATCTGGAACTGTTTTTT
TRBD2 | - | TRBJ2-1 | TRBV9 | CASSVAGTSYEQFF | TGTGCCAGCAGCGTCGCCGGGACTAGCTATGAGCAGTTCTTC
- | once | TRBJ2-5 | TRBV6-5 | CASNPEPMDQETQYF | TGTGCCAGCAATCCGGAGCCGATGGACCAAGAGACCCAGTACTTC
TRBD2 | once | TRBJ2-1 | TRBV27 | CASSLSSLAGGKYNEQFF | TGTGCCAGCAGTTTATCGAGCCTAGCGGGAGGCAAATACAATGAGCAGTTCTTC
- | - | TRBJ1-1 | TRBV7-9 | CASSSQGSDTEAFF | TGTGCCAGCAGCTCTCAGGGAAGTGACACTGAAGCTTTCTTT
TRBD2 | - | TRBJ2-3 | TRBV29-1 | CSASSGSGADTQYF | TGCAGCGCCTCTAGCGGGAGCGGGGCAGATACGCAGTATTTT
TRBD1 | - | TRBJ1-5 | TRBV23-1 | CASSRGQDNQPQHF | TGCGCCAGCAGTCGAGGACAGGACAATCAGCCCCAGCATTTT